A selection of T cell receptor beta chains follows, all from one sample in a study of blood T cell repertoires in COVID-19. Libraries were prepared by immunoSEQ multiplex PCR; TCRdb keeps only in-frame clonotypes and omits some of them. The sample shows approximately 90,000 clones, 80% of them seen only once. Sequences were obtained from peripheral blood. The receptors were sampled from a woman older than 75 with acute or convalescent COVID-19. Both conserved end residues are part of each CDR3. D genes are given only for firm matches. Not every row has a clone size; where given, it reads once, few, many or a size class.

v_call	d_call	clone_size	j_call	cdr3_aa	cdr3_nt
TRBV19	-	-	TRBJ1-1	CASSILGRVNTEAFF	TGTGCCAGTAGTATCCTCGGCAGGGTCAACACTGAAGCTTTCTTT
TRBV3-1/TRBV3-2	-	-	TRBJ2-2	CASSRILVSGELFF	TGTGCCAGCAGCAGAATACTAGTTTCGGGGGAGCTGTTTTTT
TRBV9	TRBD2	-	TRBJ2-5	CASSVSPSGRYGGETQYF	TGTGCCAGCAGCGTAAGCCCTAGCGGGAGGTACGGTGGAGAGACCCAGTACTTC
TRBV7-2	TRBD2	-	TRBJ2-7	CASSLQGLADYEQYF	TGTGCCAGCAGCTTACAGGGTCTAGCGGACTACGAGCAGTACTTC
TRBV2	TRBD1	-	TRBJ1-1	CASSEQGASNTEAFF	TGTGCCAGCAGTGAACAGGGGGCATCGAACACTGAAGCTTTCTTT
TRBV3-1/TRBV3-2	TRBD1	-	TRBJ2-3	CASSQGGTGSDTQYF	TGTGCCAGCAGCCAAGGGGGGACAGGGTCAGATACGCAGTATTTT
TRBV5-4	-	-	TRBJ2-5	CASSLSGGRETQYF	TGTGCCAGCAGCTTGTCCGGCGGAAGGGAGACCCAGTACTTC
TRBV5-1	-	-	TRBJ2-7	CASSRQQGDYLYEQYF	TGCGCCAGCAGCCGTCAACAGGGTGATTACCTATACGAGCAGTACTTC
TRBV24-1	TRBD2	-	TRBJ2-1	CATSDSSSGPYNEQFF	TGTGCCACCAGTGATTCTTCTAGCGGTCCTTACAATGAGCAGTTCTTC
TRBV6-2/TRBV6-3	TRBD2	-	TRBJ2-3	CASSYLLAAGRSTDTQYF	TGTGCCAGCAGTTACTTACTAGCGGCGGGGCGGAGCACAGATACGCAGTATTTT
TRBV12-3/TRBV12-4	-	-	TRBJ2-5	CASSKTAGLYF	TGTGCCAGCAGTAAGACAGCTGGGTTATACTTC
TRBV15	-	-	TRBJ2-5	CATSRGMGAEETQYF	TGTGCCACCAGCAGAGGGATGGGTGCGGAGGAGACCCAGTACTTC
TRBV2	TRBD2	-	TRBJ2-7	CASVWSGGFYEQYF	TGTGCCAGCGTCTGGAGCGGGGGATTTTACGAGCAGTACTTC
TRBV2	TRBD2	-	TRBJ2-1	CASRITSGGGNEQFF	TGTGCCAGCAGGATCACTAGCGGGGGGGGAAATGAGCAGTTCTTC
TRBV18	-	once	TRBJ1-2	CASSRTDNYGYTF	TGTGCCAGCTCACGGACAGACAACTATGGCTACACCTTC
TRBV19	TRBD1	-	TRBJ2-1	CASRDRVFDEQFF	TGTGCCAGTAGGGACAGGGTATTTGATGAGCAGTTCTTC
TRBV13	-	once	TRBJ2-5	CASSLKSPVETQYF	TGTGCCAGCAGCTTAAAGTCTCCGGTGGAGACCCAGTACTTC
TRBV29-1	-	-	TRBJ2-7	CSVEKGFSGQTYEQYF	TGCAGCGTTGAGAAAGGGTTCAGCGGGCAAACCTACGAGCAGTACTTC
TRBV19	TRBD1	-	TRBJ1-2	CASSGTGGGYGYTF	TGTGCCAGTAGTGGGACAGGGGGCGGCTATGGCTACACCTTC